The next 26 T cell receptor beta chains were all read from a single sample in a study of blood T cell repertoires in COVID-19. TCRdb's copy holds only in-frame clones and misses some; the assay was immunoSEQ multiplex PCR. Counted here are some 190,000 clones, less than 85% occurring once; the ten biggest clones make up about 8.3%. Sequencing used peripheral blood. These TCRs come from a woman older than 75 with COVID-19, enrolled during active disease.

V is TRBV19 and J is TRBJ1-1; tentative D call: TRBD1 (5 bases). Per the germline V gene, CDR1 is LNHDA and CDR2 is SQIVND (reference sequence). The CDR3 sequence is 15 residues long. Between the trimmed V and J ends, which lost 1 base and 0 bases, there was a span of 9 bases. CDR3 residues: CASSIGNRMNTEAFF. In DNA, the CDR3 is TGTGCCAGTAGTATAGGTAACAGGATGAACACTGAAGCTTTCTTT.

The V and J genes are TRBV7-8 and TRBJ1-6; TRBD1 matches at 7 bases. J lost 7 bases, V lost 0 bases, and 15 bases had no gene match. CDR1 is SGHVS and CDR2 is FQNEAQ in the germline V gene. This CDR3 region has 19 residues. CDR3 sequence: CASSLAREKGANRNSPLHF. The CDR3 nucleotides are TGTGCCAGCAGCTTAGCGCGAGAAAAGGGGGCGAATCGGAATTCACCCCTCCACTTT.

This clone has more than one count but fewer than ten. J is TRBJ2-5 and V is TRBV10-1; D perhaps matches TRBD1 (5 bases). The CDR3 has 15 residues. The germline CDR1 and CDR2 sequences are WNHNN and SYGVQD (reference sequence). Trimming cost V 7 bases and J 5 bases, with 20 bases left between them. CDR3 sequence reads: CASTLRVLSNETQYF. The CDR3 nucleotides read TGCGCCAGCACCCTCAGGGTTCTATCCAACGAGACCCAGTACTTC.

The rearrangement links TRBV6-5 to TRBJ1-2; D might be TRBD1 (5 bases). Trimming stripped 5 bases from V and 4 bases from J, with 11 bases between. The CDR3 length is 13 residues. Germline CDR1 and CDR2: MNHEY and SVGAGI. The CDR3 region is CASSLRDVYGYTF. The DNA for the CDR3 is TGTGCCAGCAGTCTCAGGGATGTCTATGGCTACACCTTC.

DNA for the CDR3: TGTGCCAGCAGGGATGGACAGGGCTTGTACGAGCAGTACTTC. Its translation: CASRDGQGLYEQYF. This chain uses TRBV27 with TRBJ2-7, with 8 bases lining up with TRBD1. This CDR3 contains 14 residues. CDR1 and CDR2 (germline): MNHEY, SMNVEV (reference sequence). V was pared by 6 bases and J by 4 bases, with 8 bases of the junction left unmatched.

The sample holds one count of this clone. The gene calls are TRBV7-9 and TRBJ2-2; D may be TRBD2 (5 bases). The CDR3 extends over 13 amino acids. Germline V gives CDR1 SEHNR, CDR2 FQNEAQ (reference sequence). Trimming took off 1 base at V and 7 bases at J, with 7 bases between the two ends. As DNA, the CDR3 is TGTGCCAGCAGCTTAGAAGCGGACGGGGAGCTGTTTTTT. It codes for CASSLEADGELFF. Full variable domain (rest looked up from reference TRBV7-9 and TRBJ2-2): DTGVSQNPRHKITKRGQNVTFRCDPISEHNRLYWYRQTLGQGPEFLTYFQNEAQLEKSRLLSDRFSAERPKGSFSTLEIQRTEQGDSAMYLCASSLEADGELFFGEGSRLTVL.

V usage is TRBV6-5 and J usage is TRBJ2-1; no firm D call. In germline, CDR1 is MNHEY, CDR2 SVGAGI. V shed 2 bases and J shed 9 bases, with 11 bases lying between them. This CDR3 has 13 amino acids. CDR3 sequence: CASSYRVIGEQFF. CDR3 DNA sequence: TGTGCCAGCAGTTACCGGGTAATCGGTGAGCAGTTCTTC.

The V and J genes are TRBV7-9 and TRBJ2-1, with D possibly being TRBD1 (6 bases). This CDR3 is built from 14 residues. Trimming shortened V by 6 bases and J by 2 bases, and 11 bases separated the two germline ends. Germline V CDR1 and CDR2: SEHNR, FQNEAQ (reference sequence). CDR3 sequence: CASREAGAYNEQFF. For the CDR3, the DNA is TGTGCCAGCAGAGAGGCAGGGGCCTACAATGAGCAGTTCTTC.

This chain joins TRBV6-1 and TRBJ2-3, with D uncertain. The CDR3 totals 13 residues. From germline, CDR1 is MNHNS and CDR2 SASEGT. The V end was cut by 2 bases, the J end by 3 bases, with 6 bases between. CDR3 amino acids: CASSESWTDTQYF. CDR3 DNA sequence: TGTGCCAGCAGTGAAAGCTGGACAGATACGCAGTATTTT.

This chain connects TRBV4-1 to TRBJ2-3, with 7 bases fitting TRBD2. This CDR3 is built from 16 residues. With V trimmed by 5 bases and J by 0 bases, 8 bases remained unmatched. The germline V gene has CDR1 MGHRA and CDR2 YSYEKL. The CDR3 DNA reads TGCGCCAGCAGCTACACTAGCGAGGCTAGCACAGATACGCAGTATTTT. Protein product: CASSYTSEASTDTQYF.

This clone appeared a single time. CDR3 loop: CASRSSLDTQYF. The CDR3 DNA reads TGTGCCAGCAGATCCTCCTTGGATACGCAGTATTTT. V usage is TRBV12-3 or TRBV12-4 and J usage is TRBJ2-3; D is unclear. Trimming cost V 6 bases and J 6 bases, with 10 bases left between them. The CDR3 sequence is 12 residues long.

The J gene is TRBJ2-1, the V gene TRBV7-2, with 9 bases matching TRBD2. Germline loops: CDR1 SGHTA, CDR2 FQGNSA. Trimming took 5 bases from V and 7 from J; bases not matched to a gene: 12. The CDR3 spans 16 residues. Written as DNA, the CDR3 is TGTGCCAGCAGCCTCCACGGGGGCGGGAGGGTAAATGAGCAGTTCTTC. It translates to CASSLHGGGRVNEQFF.

The chain uses TRBV28 and TRBJ2-1; 15 bases line up with TRBD2. This CDR3 region has 18 residues. The germline V gene has CDR1 MDHEN and CDR2 SYDVKM. Trimming took 7 bases from V and 0 from J; bases not matched to a gene: 7. CDR3 region: CASTGLAGGEVSYNEQFF. The CDR3 bases are TGTGCCAGCACGGGACTAGCGGGAGGTGAAGTCTCCTACAATGAGCAGTTCTTC.

The chain joins TRBV7-9 to TRBJ2-7; 9 bases map to TRBD1. The germline CDR1 and CDR2 sequences are SEHNR and FQNEAQ (reference sequence). Losses at the gene ends were 5 bases for V and 0 bases for J; bases not matched to a gene: 11. This CDR3 comprises 17 residues. The DNA for the CDR3 is TGTGCCAGCAGCACGCTACCGGGACAGGGATCCTCCTACGAGCAGTACTTC. Amino acid sequence: CASSTLPGQGSSYEQYF.

This chain joins TRBV7-3 and TRBJ2-2, with D perhaps TRBD1 (5 bases). The length of the CDR3 is 14 residues. Germline assignment: CDR1 SGHTA and CDR2 FQGTGA. Trimming pared 1 base from V and 6 bases from J, leaving 9 bases between. The CDR3 spells CASSLRRGSGELFF. The CDR3 coding sequence is TGTGCCAGCAGCTTAAGAAGGGGATCCGGGGAGCTGTTTTTT. Full variable domain (remainder filled in from reference TRBV7-3 and TRBJ2-2): GAGVSQTPSNKVTEKGKYVELRCDPISGHTALYWYRQSLGQGPEFLIYFQGTGAADDSGLPNDRFFAVRPEGSVSTLKIQRTERGDSAVYLCASSLRRGSGELFFGEGSRLTVL.

The J gene is TRBJ2-2, the V gene TRBV27; TRBD1 matches at 9 bases. V dropped 5 bases and J dropped 5; count of bases not matched to a gene: 9. The CDR3 has 16 residues. Germline values: CDR1 MNHEY, CDR2 SMNVEV (reference sequence). The CDR3 region has the DNA TGTGCCAGCAGTCTCGGGACAGGGATCCGAACCGGGGAGCTGTTTTTT. Amino acid sequence: CASSLGTGIRTGELFF.

This clone was seen a few times. The J gene is TRBJ2-1, the V gene TRBV29-1; TRBD2 matches 14 bases. In germline, CDR1 is SQVTM, CDR2 ANQGSEA. The V segment lost 0 bases and the J segment 8 bases; nucleotides outside the gene matches: 6. The CDR3 extends over 16 amino acids. The CDR3, as DNA: TGCAGCGTTGAAGAAGGGGGACTAGCGGGAGTCGATGAGCAGTTCTTC. Translated: CSVEEGGLAGVDEQFF.

The chain is built from TRBV5-5 and TRBJ2-4; 10 nucleotides match TRBD1. Trimming took 2 bases from V and 7 from J; bases not matched to a gene: 6. Germline V gene lookup returns CDR1 SGHKS and CDR2 YYEKEE (reference sequence). The CDR3 has 15 amino acids. The CDR3 sequence is CASSFRGDRGNIQYF. For the CDR3, the DNA is TGTGCCAGCAGCTTCCGGGGGGACAGGGGTAACATTCAGTACTTC.

This clone has a single count. The genes are TRBV28 and TRBJ1-3, with D unresolved. Germline V gene data show CDR1 as MDHEN and CDR2 as SYDVKM. The CDR3 covers 15 residues. V was clipped by 3 bases and J by 2 bases, with 11 bases between them. CDR3 DNA: TGTGCCAGCAGTTTCGCATACAGAGCTGGAAACACCATATATTTT. Translation: CASSFAYRAGNTIYF.

Turning to this clone: Other DNA sequences in the same sample also yield this CDR3. This chain links TRBV7-9 with TRBJ1-1; no firm D call. The CDR3 is made up of 14 amino acids. The germline V gene has CDR1 SEHNR and CDR2 FQNEAQ (reference sequence). Trimming took off 1 base at V and 0 bases at J, with 6 bases between the two ends. The CDR3: CASSLEAVNTEAFF. The DNA for the CDR3 is TGTGCCAGCAGCTTAGAGGCGGTGAACACTGAAGCTTTCTTT.

The CDR3, as DNA: TGTGCCAGCAGTGAGGGGCAGACGTACCAAGAGACCCAGTACTTC. It yields the protein CASSEGQTYQETQYF. This chain links TRBV2 with TRBJ2-5, with D possibly being TRBD1 (5 bases). The length of the CDR3 is 15 residues. From germline, CDR1 is SNHLY and CDR2 FYNNEI. V was clipped by 3 bases and J by 0 bases, with 11 bases between them.

The chain uses TRBV5-1 and TRBJ1-3, with 9 bases lining up with TRBD1. Germline assignment: CDR1 SGHRS and CDR2 YFSETQ. The CDR3 runs to 16 residues. The ends lost 1 base at V and 2 bases at J; junction bases unmatched: 4. CDR3 sequence: CASSLTGGETGNTIYF. The DNA for the CDR3 is TGCGCCAGCAGCTTGACAGGGGGCGAAACTGGAAACACCATATATTTT.

This chain uses TRBV14 with TRBJ1-2; 7 bases agree with TRBD1. The CDR3 runs 16 residues. Per germline, CDR1 SGHDN and CDR2 FVKESK. Unmatched junction bases numbered 19, after V lost 5 bases and J lost 10 bases. CDR3 sequence (DNA): TGTGCCAGCAGCAAGATGGGGACAGAGCTAGGATGGACCTACACCTTC. Protein product: CASSKMGTELGWTYTF.

The rearrangement links TRBV19 to TRBJ1-3; 7 bases match TRBD1. CDR3 size: 16 residues. CDR1 and CDR2 from the germline V gene are LNHDA and SQIVND (reference sequence). The V segment lost 5 bases and the J segment 0 bases; nucleotides outside the gene matches: 7. This chain's CDR3 is CASSPDRADSGNTIYF. DNA for the CDR3: TGTGCCAGTAGTCCAGACAGGGCGGACTCTGGAAACACCATATATTTT.

The chain joins TRBV6-6 to TRBJ1-1, with D tentatively TRBD1 (5 bases). Trimming shortened V by 5 bases and J by 4 bases, and 23 bases separated the two germline ends. This CDR3 comprises 17 residues. Germline CDR1 MNHNY, CDR2 SVGAGI (reference sequence). CDR3 nucleotide sequence: TGTGCCAGCAGTCTCAGAAACTGGGGCATTGGCGGCACTGAAGCTTTCTTT. It codes for CASSLRNWGIGGTEAFF.

V usage is TRBV18 and J usage is TRBJ1-1, with D possibly TRBD1 on 6 matching bases. Germline V lookup: CDR1 KGHSH, CDR2 LQKENI. V was clipped by 4 bases and J by 5 bases, with 14 bases between them. This CDR3 has 14 amino acids. Here the CDR3 reads CASSLSSGETEAFF. The CDR3 DNA sequence: TGTGCCAGCTCACTATCCTCAGGGGAAACTGAAGCTTTCTTT.